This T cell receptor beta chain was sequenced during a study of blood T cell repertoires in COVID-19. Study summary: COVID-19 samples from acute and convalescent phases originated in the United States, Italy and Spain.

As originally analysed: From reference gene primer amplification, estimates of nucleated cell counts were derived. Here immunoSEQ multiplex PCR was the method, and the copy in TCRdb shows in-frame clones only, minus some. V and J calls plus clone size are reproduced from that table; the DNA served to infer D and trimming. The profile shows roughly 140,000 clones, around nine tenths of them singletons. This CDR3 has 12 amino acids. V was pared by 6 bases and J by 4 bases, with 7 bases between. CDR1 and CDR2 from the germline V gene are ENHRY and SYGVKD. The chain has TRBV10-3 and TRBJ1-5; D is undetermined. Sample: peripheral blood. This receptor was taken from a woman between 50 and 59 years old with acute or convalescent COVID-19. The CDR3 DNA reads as TGTGCCATCAGACAGCCTAATCAGCCCCAGCATTTT. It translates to CAIRQPNQPQHF.